This TCR beta chain was obtained from a study of OX40 agonist ivuxolimab in advanced cancers. Enrollment shut out patients with autoimmune disease history or systemic immunosuppression. Germline V lookup: CDR1 MNHNS, CDR2 SASEGT. CDR3 length equals 17 residues. V was clipped by 6 bases and J by 4 bases; unmatched bases: 17. Produced via immunoSEQ multiplex PCR; TCRdb's table is partial and in-frame only. The table lists tens of thousands of clones, 87% of them singletons, with 13% to 15% in the top ten. A single count supports this clone. This chain connects TRBV6-1 to TRBJ1-1; 7 positions match TRBD1. The starting material was CD4+ or CD8+ T cells sorted from blood, obtained in a trial of the OX40 agonist ivuxolimab. The origin of this receptor is an adult with an advanced solid tumor such as melanoma, head and neck, liver or kidney cancer. The CDR3 DNA is TGTGCCAGCAGCGAAACCTGGGGGGACAGTGTTATCACTGAAGCTTTCTTT. As protein: CASSETWGDSVITEAFF.